The clone carrying this T cell receptor beta chain showed up just a few times. This specimen belongs to a study of blood T cell repertoires in COVID-19. Across the study: Researchers got acute and convalescent COVID-19 samples from the United States, Italy and Spain. T cells, B-cell-depleted T cells, or PBMCs provided the cDNA or gDNA that served as material.

Those who participated ranged in age from 18 to 89 years and resided in approximately 23 US areas. Per the original data handling: Cell counts per sample came from amplifying reference gene primers. Libraries were prepared by immunoSEQ multiplex PCR; TCRdb keeps only in-frame clonotypes and omits some of them. V and J calls and clone size come straight from that table; D and trimming were deduced from the DNA. This table has about 300,000 clones, roughly 89% appearing once. V gave up 5 bases and J gave up 2 bases; unmatched junction bases: 2. Germline V gene data show CDR1 as SGHVS and CDR2 as FNYEAQ. The CDR3 extends over 13 amino acids.

The receptor was isolated from a woman aged 50 to 60 who had been exposed to COVID-19. J is TRBJ1-2 and V is TRBV7-6; TRBD1 agrees at 7 bases. The sample was PBMCs or T cells enriched from blood (not recorded which). CDR3 in amino acids: CASSPTGNYGYTF. Here the CDR3 DNA reads TGTGCCAGCAGCCCGACAGGGAACTATGGCTACACCTTC.